Listed below are T cell receptor beta chains from one sample, sequenced in a study of Ad26.COV2.S vaccination and SARS-CoV-2 variants. The repertoire was sequenced with immunoSEQ multiplex PCR; TCRdb's copy has only in-frame clones and lacks some. The repertoire includes hundreds of thousands of clones, 80% to 90% of them detected once, and more than 3% sits in the top ten. The starting material was peripheral blood, obtained in a trial of Ad26.COV2.S vaccine versus placebo. These receptors were taken from a person between 18 and 59 years old who received the Ad26.COV2.S COVID-19 vaccine or a placebo. CDR3s leave out the opening cysteine and the closing phenylalanine or tryptophan.

CDR3: ASSPYMVNSPLH
J: TRBJ1-6
V: TRBV18

CDR3: SAREGLGEKLF
J: TRBJ1-4
V: TRBV20-1

CDR3: ASSEGASGGSEQF
J: TRBJ2-1
V: TRBV6-1

CDR3: ASSVAGGGAGTGELF
J: TRBJ2-2
V: TRBV9

CDR3: ASSQTGRGAF
J: TRBJ1-1
V: TRBV3-1/TRBV3-2

CDR3: ASSPNLGGTGNTIY
J: TRBJ1-3
V: TRBV3-1/TRBV3-2

CDR3: ASSLRRTGRRLSGNTIY
J: TRBJ1-3
V: TRBV7-9

CDR3: ASSQLATYEQY
J: TRBJ2-7
V: TRBV6-2/TRBV6-3

CDR3: ASSPRGLVRGEQY
J: TRBJ2-7
V: TRBV5-4

CDR3: ASSLSATEYQETEAF
J: TRBJ1-1
V: TRBV27

CDR3: ASSLGDQETQY
J: TRBJ2-5
V: TRBV21-1

CDR3: ASSPGLTGTTEAF
J: TRBJ1-1
V: TRBV18

CDR3: ASSPGQPFNQPQH
J: TRBJ1-5
V: TRBV4-1

CDR3: SVEGGRFDYGYT
J: TRBJ1-2
V: TRBV29-1

CDR3: ASSKGQSNYGYT
J: TRBJ1-2
V: TRBV9

CDR3: ASRKTGTENIQY
J: TRBJ2-4
V: TRBV25-1

CDR3: ASSFGQGDYGYT
J: TRBJ1-2
V: TRBV7-3

CDR3: ASSLGLAGATGELF
J: TRBJ2-2
V: TRBV7-3

CDR3: SASSLQWGQPQH
J: TRBJ1-5
V: TRBV20-1

CDR3: ASRGRDRVPSTDTQY
J: TRBJ2-3
V: TRBV19

CDR3: ASSPGTGNGYT
J: TRBJ1-2
V: TRBV10-2

CDR3: ASSVKGTEQF
J: TRBJ2-1
V: TRBV9

CDR3: ATTFGWQETQY
J: TRBJ2-5
V: TRBV3-1/TRBV3-2

CDR3: ASSQGDSNTQY
J: TRBJ2-3
V: TRBV3-1/TRBV3-2

CDR3: ASSGRSLGSSIGYT
J: TRBJ1-2
V: TRBV2

CDR3: ASSNPGRTYEQY
J: TRBJ2-7
V: TRBV4-1

CDR3: ASSFYWDNGYGYT
J: TRBJ1-2
V: TRBV7-9